This T cell receptor beta chain stems from a study of shared clonotypes between healthy human individuals. Turning to the study itself: In total, the donors were a couple of women and three men aged 18 to 49.

The germline CDR1 and CDR2 sequences are SGHTA and FQGTGA. The CDR3 extends over 13 amino acids. The V end was cut by 2 bases, the J end by 7 bases, with 9 bases between. Sorted-subset replicate PCRs used 200 ng of genomic DNA. This amount corresponded to approximately 30,000 T cell genomes. The data were produced by immunoSEQ multiplex PCR, yet TCRdb's version contains in-frame clones alone and is incomplete. Here the sample spans more than 1 million clones, 70% to 80% being singletons. Every donor was a Caucasian adult from Nashville, Tennessee. The sequence came from a man aged 18 to 30 in good health. Some clones in this sample may be carry-over from other donors' samples. The rearrangement links TRBV7-3 to TRBJ2-1, with D possibly TRBD1 on 5 matching bases. Sequencing was carried out using memory CD4+ T cells from PBMCs. Subset specified: CD45RA-negative fraction. The DNA of the CDR3 is TGTGCCAGCAGCTTATCAGGGTTTAATGAGCAGTTCTTC. The encoded protein is CASSLSGFNEQFF.